This TCR beta chain was recorded in a study of cytotoxic CD8 clonotypes in ibrutinib-treated CLL. Points from the study as a whole: Clonality, elevated at ibrutinib response, dropped back toward baseline at progression. Public clonotypes, found uncommonly, either contracted or stayed stable on treatment.

The V gene's germline CDR1 is SEHNR and CDR2 FQNEAQ (reference sequence). CDR3 length equals 12 residues. A 1 in 200,000 to 1 in 1 million T cell depth was the sequencing target. The protocol was immunoSEQ multiplex PCR, while the TCRdb copy is restricted to in-frame clones and leaves out a portion. The table includes hundreds of thousands of clones, 67% detected once. In this sample, this clone turned up a few times. Its antigen is currently unknown. Cryopreserved PBMCs provided approximately 1.9 micrograms of genomic DNA for the TCR beta libraries. The chain links TRBV7-9 to TRBJ1-2; possible D gene TRBD1, 6 bases. The TCR was taken from a human donor with chronic lymphocytic leukemia. This sample comprised PBMCs, obtained after 36 months of ibrutinib treatment. This CDR3 reads CATPQGNYGYTF. In DNA form, the CDR3 reads TGTGCTACCCCGCAGGGGAACTATGGCTACACCTTC.